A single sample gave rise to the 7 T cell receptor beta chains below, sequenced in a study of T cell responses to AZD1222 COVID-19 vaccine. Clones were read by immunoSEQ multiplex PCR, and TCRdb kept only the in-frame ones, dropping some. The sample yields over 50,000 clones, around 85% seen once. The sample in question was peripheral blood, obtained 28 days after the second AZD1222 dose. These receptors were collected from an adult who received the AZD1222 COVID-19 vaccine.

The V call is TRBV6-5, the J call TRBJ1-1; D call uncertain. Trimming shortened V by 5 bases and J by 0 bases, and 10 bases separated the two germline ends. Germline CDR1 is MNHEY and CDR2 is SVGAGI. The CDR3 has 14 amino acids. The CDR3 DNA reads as TGTGCCAGCAGTACGAGGCCTATGAACACTGAAGCTTTCTTT. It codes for CASSTRPMNTEAFF.

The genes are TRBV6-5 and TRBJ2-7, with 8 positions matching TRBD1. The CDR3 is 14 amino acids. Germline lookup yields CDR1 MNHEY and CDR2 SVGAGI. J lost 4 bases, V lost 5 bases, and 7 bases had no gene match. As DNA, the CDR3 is TGTGCCAGCAGTACCCGACAGGGGCTATACGAGCAGTACTTC. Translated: CASSTRQGLYEQYF.

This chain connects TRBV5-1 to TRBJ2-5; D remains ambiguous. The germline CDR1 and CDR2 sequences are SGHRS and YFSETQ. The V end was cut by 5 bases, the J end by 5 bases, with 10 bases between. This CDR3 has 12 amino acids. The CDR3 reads CASRELLETQYF. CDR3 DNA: TGCGCCAGCAGAGAGCTGCTGGAGACCCAGTACTTC.

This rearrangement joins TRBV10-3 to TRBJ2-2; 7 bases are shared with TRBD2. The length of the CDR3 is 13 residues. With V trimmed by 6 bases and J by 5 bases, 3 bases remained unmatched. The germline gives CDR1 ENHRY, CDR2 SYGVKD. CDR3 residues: CAIRSGITGELFF. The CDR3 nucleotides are TGTGCCATCAGAAGCGGGATTACCGGGGAGCTGTTTTTT.

The CDR3 loop reads CASSPGDAGYNEQFF. DNA for the CDR3: TGTGCCAGCAGCCCCGGGGATGCCGGTTACAATGAGCAGTTCTTC. The chain is built from TRBV9 and TRBJ2-1; possible D gene TRBD2, 5 bases. The germline V and J ends were trimmed by 4 bases and 4 bases, with 15 bases remaining between them. From germline, CDR1 is SGDLS and CDR2 YYNGEE. The CDR3 runs 15 residues.

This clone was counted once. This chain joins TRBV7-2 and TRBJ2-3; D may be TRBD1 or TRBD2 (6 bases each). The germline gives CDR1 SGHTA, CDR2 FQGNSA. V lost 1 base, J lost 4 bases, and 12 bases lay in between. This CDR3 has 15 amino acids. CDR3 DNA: TGTGCCAGCAGCTTAGATAGGGGGGTTTCAGATACGCAGTATTTT. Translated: CASSLDRGVSDTQYF.

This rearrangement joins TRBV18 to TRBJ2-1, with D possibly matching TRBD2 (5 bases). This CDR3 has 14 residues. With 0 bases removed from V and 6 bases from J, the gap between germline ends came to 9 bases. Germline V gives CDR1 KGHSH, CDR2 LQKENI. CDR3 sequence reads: CASSPPPSSNEQFF. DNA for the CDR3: TGTGCCAGCTCACCACCCCCTAGCTCCAATGAGCAGTTCTTC.